This TCR beta chain was sequenced during a study of T cell responses to AZD1222 COVID-19 vaccine. Method: immunoSEQ multiplex PCR; TCRdb's copy keeps in-frame clones and lacks some. Here the sample spans about 140,000 clones, less than 95% being singletons. The CDR3 contains 16 residues. Per germline, CDR1 MNHEY and CDR2 SVGAGI. V shed 2 bases, J shed 6 bases, and the junction held 12 bases outside the gene matches. The chain links TRBV6-5 to TRBJ1-2; TRBD1 matches 7 bases. The clonotype originates from an adult who received the AZD1222 COVID-19 vaccine. Source: peripheral blood, taken 28 days after the second AZD1222 dose. This chain's CDR3 is CASSYGGGQVSDGYTF. DNA of the CDR3: TGTGCCAGCAGTTACGGAGGTGGACAGGTGTCGGATGGCTACACCTTC.